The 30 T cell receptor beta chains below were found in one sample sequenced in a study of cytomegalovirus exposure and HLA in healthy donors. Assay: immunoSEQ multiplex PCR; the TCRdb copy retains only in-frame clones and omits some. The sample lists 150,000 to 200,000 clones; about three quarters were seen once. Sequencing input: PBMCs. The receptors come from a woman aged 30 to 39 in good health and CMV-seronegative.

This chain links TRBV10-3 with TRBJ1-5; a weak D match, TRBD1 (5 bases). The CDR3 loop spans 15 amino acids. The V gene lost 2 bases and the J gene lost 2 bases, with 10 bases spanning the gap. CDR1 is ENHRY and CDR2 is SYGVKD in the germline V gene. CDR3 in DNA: TGTGCCATCAGTGAGGGGGCGGACCGCAATCAGCCCCAGCATTTT. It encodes CAISEGADRNQPQHF.

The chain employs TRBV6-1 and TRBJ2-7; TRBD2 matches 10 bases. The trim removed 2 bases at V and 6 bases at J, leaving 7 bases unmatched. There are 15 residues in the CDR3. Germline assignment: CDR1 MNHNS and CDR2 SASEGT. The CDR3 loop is CASSEQGLAKFEQYF. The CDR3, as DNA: TGTGCCAGCAGTGAACAGGGACTAGCGAAATTCGAGCAGTACTTC.

The CDR3 DNA follows: TGTGCCAGCACCACTGGCGGCCGGCGCGGGGGCAATGAGCAGTTCTTC. It yields the protein CASTTGGRRGGNEQFF. V gene TRBV7-9 combines with J gene TRBJ2-1, with 7 bases identical to TRBD2. The CDR3 consists of 16 residues. V was pared by 7 bases and J by 6 bases, with 15 bases of the junction left unmatched. Germline V CDR1 and CDR2: SEHNR, FQNEAQ (reference sequence).

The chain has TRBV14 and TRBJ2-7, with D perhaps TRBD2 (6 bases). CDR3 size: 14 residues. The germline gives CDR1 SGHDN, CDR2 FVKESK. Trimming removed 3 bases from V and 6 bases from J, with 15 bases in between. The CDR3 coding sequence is TGTGCCAGCAGCCACCTCGCTAGCGCTGTCGAGCAGTACTTC. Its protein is CASSHLASAVEQYF.

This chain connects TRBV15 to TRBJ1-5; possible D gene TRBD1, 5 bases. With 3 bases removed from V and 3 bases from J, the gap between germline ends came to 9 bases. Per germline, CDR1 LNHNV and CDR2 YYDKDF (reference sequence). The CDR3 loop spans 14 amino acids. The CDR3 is CATSRAGYNQPQHF. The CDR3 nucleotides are TGTGCCACCAGCAGGGCAGGGTACAATCAGCCCCAGCATTTT.

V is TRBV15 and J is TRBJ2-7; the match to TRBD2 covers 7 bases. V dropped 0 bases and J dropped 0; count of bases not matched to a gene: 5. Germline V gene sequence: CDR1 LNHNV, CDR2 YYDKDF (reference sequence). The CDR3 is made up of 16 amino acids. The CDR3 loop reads CATSRDGGRDSYEQYF. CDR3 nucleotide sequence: TGTGCCACCAGCAGAGATGGGGGGAGGGACTCCTACGAGCAGTACTTC.

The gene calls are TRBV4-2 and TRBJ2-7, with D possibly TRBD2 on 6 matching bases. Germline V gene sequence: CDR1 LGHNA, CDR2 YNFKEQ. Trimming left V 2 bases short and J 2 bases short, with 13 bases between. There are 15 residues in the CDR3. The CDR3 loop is CASSQTSGGPYEQYF. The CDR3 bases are TGTGCCAGCAGCCAAACCTCCGGGGGTCCCTACGAGCAGTACTTC.

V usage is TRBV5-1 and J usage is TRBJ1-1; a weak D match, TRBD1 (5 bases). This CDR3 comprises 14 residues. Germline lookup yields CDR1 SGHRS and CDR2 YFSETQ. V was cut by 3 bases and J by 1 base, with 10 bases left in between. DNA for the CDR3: TGCGCCAGCAGCTGGGGCCGCAGGAACACTGAAGCTTTCTTT. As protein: CASSWGRRNTEAFF.

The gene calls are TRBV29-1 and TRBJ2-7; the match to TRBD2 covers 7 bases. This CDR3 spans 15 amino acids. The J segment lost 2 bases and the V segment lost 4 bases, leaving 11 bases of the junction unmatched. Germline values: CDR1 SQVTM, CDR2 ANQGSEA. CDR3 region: CSVVGQGGGAYEQYF. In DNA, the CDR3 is TGCAGCGTTGTGGGGCAGGGTGGGGGGGCCTACGAGCAGTACTTC.

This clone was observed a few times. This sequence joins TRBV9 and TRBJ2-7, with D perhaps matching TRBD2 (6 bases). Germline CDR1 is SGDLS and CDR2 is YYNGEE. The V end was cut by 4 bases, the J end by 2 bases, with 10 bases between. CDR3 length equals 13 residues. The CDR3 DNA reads TGTGCCAGCAGCCCCGGGGGACCCTACGAGCAGTACTTC. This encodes CASSPGGPYEQYF.

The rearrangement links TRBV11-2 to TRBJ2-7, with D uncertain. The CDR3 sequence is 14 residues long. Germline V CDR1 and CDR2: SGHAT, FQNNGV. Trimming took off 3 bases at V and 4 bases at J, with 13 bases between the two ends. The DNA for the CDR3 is TGTGCCAGCAGCTTGGTTCTGTCTACTTACGAGCAGTACTTC. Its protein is CASSLVLSTYEQYF.

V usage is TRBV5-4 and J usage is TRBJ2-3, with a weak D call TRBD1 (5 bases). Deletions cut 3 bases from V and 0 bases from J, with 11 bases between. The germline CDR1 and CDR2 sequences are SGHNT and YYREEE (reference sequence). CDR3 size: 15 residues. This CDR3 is CASSYAGPSTDTQYF. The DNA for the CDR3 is TGTGCCAGCAGCTACGCAGGGCCCAGCACAGATACGCAGTATTTT. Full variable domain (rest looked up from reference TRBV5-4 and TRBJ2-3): ETGVTQSPTHLIKTRGQQVTLRCSSQSGHNTVSWYQQALGQGPQFIFQYYREEENGRGNFPPRFSGLQFPNYSSELNVNALELDDSALYLCASSYAGPSTDTQYFGPGTRLTVL.

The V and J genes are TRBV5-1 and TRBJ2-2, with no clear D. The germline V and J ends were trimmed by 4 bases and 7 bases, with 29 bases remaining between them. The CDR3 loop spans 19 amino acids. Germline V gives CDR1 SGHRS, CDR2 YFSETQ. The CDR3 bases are TGCGCCAGCAGCCTTCCACGCGACCCCCGTGACGCTAGTTACGGGGAGCTGTTTTTT. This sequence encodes CASSLPRDPRDASYGELFF.

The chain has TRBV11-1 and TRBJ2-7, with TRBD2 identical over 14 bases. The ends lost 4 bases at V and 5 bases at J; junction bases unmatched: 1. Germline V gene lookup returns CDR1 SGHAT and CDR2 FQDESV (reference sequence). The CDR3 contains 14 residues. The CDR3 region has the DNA TGTGCCAGCAGCTGGGGACTAGCGGGAGACGAGCAGTACTTC. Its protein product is CASSWGLAGDEQYF.

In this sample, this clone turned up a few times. CDR3 residues: CASSEADSPNEQYF. CDR3 in DNA: TGCGCCAGCAGTGAAGCGGACAGCCCTAACGAGCAGTACTTC. The V call is TRBV10-1, the J call TRBJ2-7; TRBD1 might be the D (6 bases). Germline loops: CDR1 WNHNN, CDR2 SYGVQD (reference sequence). Trimming took off 3 bases at V and 5 bases at J, with 14 bases between the two ends. The CDR3 has 14 amino acids.

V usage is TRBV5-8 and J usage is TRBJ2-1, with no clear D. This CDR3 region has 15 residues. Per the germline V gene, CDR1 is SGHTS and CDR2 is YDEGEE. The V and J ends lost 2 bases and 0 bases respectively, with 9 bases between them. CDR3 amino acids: CASSFGFGSYNEQFF. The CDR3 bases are TGTGCCAGCAGCTTCGGGTTTGGCTCCTACAATGAGCAGTTCTTC.

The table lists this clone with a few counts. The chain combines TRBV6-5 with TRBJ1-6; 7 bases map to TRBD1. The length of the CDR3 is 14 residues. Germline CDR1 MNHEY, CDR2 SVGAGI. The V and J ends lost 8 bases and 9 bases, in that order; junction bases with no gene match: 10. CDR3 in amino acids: CASGRGEKPSPLHF. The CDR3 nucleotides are TGTGCCAGCGGCAGGGGGGAAAAACCTTCACCCCTCCACTTT.

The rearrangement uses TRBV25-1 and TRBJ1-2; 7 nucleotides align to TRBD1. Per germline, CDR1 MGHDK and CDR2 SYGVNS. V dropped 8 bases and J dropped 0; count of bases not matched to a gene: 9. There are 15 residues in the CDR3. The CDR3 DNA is TGTGCCAGCCAGACAGGGTCGTTGGCTAACTATGGCTACACCTTC. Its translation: CASQTGSLANYGYTF.

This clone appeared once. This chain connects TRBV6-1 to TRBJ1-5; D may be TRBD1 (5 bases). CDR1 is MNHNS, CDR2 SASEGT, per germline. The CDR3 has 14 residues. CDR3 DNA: TGTTCAAGCCAAGGTGCCGGCTGGGGCCAGCCCCAGCATTTT. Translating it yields CSSQGAGWGQPQHF.

CDR3 sequence: CASSRGWGEAFF. For the CDR3, the DNA is TGTGCCAGCAGTAGAGGGTGGGGTGAAGCTTTCTTT. This chain links TRBV6-5 with TRBJ1-1; D remains ambiguous. The CDR3 is made up of 12 amino acids. The germline V and J ends were trimmed by 5 bases and 7 bases, with 11 bases remaining between them. Germline V gene data show CDR1 as MNHEY and CDR2 as SVGAGI.

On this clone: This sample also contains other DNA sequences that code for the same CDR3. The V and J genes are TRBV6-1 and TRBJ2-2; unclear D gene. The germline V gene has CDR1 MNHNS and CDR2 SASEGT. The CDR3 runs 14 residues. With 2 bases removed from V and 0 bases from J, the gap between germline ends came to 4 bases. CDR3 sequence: CASSETANTGELFF. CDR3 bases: TGTGCCAGCAGTGAAACAGCGAACACCGGGGAGCTGTTTTTT.

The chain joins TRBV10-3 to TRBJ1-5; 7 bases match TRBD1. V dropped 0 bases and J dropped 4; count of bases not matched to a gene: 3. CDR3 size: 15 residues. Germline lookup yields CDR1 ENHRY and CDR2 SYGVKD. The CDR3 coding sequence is TGTGCCATCAGTGAGTCAGACAGGGAGAATCAGCCCCAGCATTTT. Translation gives CAISESDRENQPQHF.

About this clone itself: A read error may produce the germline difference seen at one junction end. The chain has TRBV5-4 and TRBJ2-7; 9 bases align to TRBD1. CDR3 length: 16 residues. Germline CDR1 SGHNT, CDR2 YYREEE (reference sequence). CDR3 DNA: TGCGCCAGCAGCCAACCTGGGACAGGGTCCTCCTACGAGCAGTACTTC. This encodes CASSQPGTGSSYEQYF.

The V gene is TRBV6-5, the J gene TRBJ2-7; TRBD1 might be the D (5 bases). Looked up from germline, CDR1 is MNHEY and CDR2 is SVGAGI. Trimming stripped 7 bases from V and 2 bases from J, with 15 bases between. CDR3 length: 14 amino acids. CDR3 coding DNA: TGTGCCAGCAAATTTACAGGCGTCGCCTACGAGCAGTACTTC. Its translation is CASKFTGVAYEQYF.

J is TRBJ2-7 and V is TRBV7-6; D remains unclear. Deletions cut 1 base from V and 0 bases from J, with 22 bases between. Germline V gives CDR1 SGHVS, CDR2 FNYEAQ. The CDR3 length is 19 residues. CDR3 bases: TGTGCCAGCAGCTTAGGTAACTACCTCCTACGAAATAGCTCCTACGAGCAGTACTTC. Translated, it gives CASSLGNYLLRNSSYEQYF.

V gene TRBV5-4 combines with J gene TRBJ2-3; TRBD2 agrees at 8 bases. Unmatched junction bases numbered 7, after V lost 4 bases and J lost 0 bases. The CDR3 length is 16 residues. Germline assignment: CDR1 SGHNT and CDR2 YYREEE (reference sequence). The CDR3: CASSTGLAPSTDTQYF. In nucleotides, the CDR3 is TGTGCCAGCAGCACTGGACTAGCACCTAGCACAGATACGCAGTATTTT.

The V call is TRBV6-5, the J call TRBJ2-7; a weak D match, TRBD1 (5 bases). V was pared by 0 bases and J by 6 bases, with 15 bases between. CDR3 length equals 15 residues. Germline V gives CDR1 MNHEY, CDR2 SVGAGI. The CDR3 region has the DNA TGTGCCAGCAGTTACTCTACCACAGGTGGGGTCGAGCAGTACTTC. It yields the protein CASSYSTTGGVEQYF.

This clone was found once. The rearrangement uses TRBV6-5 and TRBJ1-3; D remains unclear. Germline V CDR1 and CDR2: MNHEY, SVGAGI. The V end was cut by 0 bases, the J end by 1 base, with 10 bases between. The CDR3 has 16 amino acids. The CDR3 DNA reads TGTGCCAGCAGTTACTCTGTCGGGGATTCTGGAAACACCATATATTTT. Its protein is CASSYSVGDSGNTIYF.

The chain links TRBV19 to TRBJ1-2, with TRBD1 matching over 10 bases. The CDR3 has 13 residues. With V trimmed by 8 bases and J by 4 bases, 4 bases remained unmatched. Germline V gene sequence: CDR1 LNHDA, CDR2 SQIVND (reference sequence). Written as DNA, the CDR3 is TGTGCCAGTCGAAGACAGGGGGCCTATGGCTACACCTTC. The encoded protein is CASRRQGAYGYTF. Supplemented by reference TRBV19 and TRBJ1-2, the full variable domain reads DGGITQSPKYLFRKEGQNVTLSCEQNLNHDAMYWYRQDPGQGLRLIYYSQIVNDFQKGDIAEGYSVSREKKESFPLTVTSAQKNPTAFYLCASRRQGAYGYTFGSGTRLTVV.

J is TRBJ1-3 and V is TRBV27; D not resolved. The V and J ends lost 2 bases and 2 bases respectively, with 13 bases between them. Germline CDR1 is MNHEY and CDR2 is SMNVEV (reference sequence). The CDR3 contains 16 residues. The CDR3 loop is CASSLEGPLAGNTIYF. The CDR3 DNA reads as TGTGCCAGCAGTTTAGAGGGTCCCTTGGCTGGAAACACCATATATTTT.